The 3 T cell receptor beta chains given below trace back to one sample, sequenced in a study of OX40 agonist ivuxolimab in advanced cancers. Profiling relied on immunoSEQ multiplex PCR, and the TCRdb table lists in-frame clones only, not all of them. The data show about 120,000 clones, with over 75% seen just once and more than 0.45% held by the top ten. This specimen was CD4+ or CD8+ T cells sorted from blood, taken in a trial of the OX40 agonist ivuxolimab. The receptors stem from an adult with an advanced solid tumor such as melanoma, head and neck, liver or kidney cancer.

The genes are TRBV18 and TRBJ2-3; 9 nucleotides align to TRBD2. CDR1 and CDR2 from the germline V gene are KGHSH and LQKENI. The CDR3 consists of 16 residues. V shed 6 bases and J 3 bases; nucleotides not matched to a gene: 10. The CDR3 reads CASSLRPSGVTDTQYF. The CDR3 DNA reads TGTGCCAGCTCTCTCCGGCCTAGCGGGGTTACAGATACGCAGTATTTT.

Here the CDR3 reads CASLQGWSGYTF. The CDR3 DNA sequence: TGTGCCAGTCTACAGGGGTGGAGTGGCTACACCTTC. This chain links TRBV28 with TRBJ1-2; 7 bases map to TRBD1. Germline CDR1 reads MDHEN; CDR2 reads SYDVKM. There are 12 residues in the CDR3. Losses at the gene ends were 9 bases for V and 7 bases for J; bases not matched to a gene: 8.

The rearrangement links TRBV7-9 to TRBJ2-5; D might be TRBD2 (6 bases). CDR1 is SEHNR and CDR2 is FQNEAQ in the germline V gene (reference sequence). The length of the CDR3 is 16 residues. The ends were cut back, 1 base at V and 5 bases at J, with 17 bases in the middle. CDR3: CASSLGAGIDVETQYF. As DNA, the CDR3 is TGTGCCAGCAGCTTAGGGGCGGGGATTGATGTGGAGACCCAGTACTTC.